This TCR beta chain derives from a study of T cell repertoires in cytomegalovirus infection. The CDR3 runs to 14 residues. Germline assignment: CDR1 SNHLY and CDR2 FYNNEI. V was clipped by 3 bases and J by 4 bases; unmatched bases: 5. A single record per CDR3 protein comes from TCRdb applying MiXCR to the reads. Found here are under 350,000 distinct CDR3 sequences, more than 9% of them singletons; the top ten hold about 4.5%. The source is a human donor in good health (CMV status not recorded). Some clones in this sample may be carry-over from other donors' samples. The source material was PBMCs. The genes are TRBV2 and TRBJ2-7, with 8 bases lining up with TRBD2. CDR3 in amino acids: CASSEETSAYEQYF. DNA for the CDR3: TGTGCCAGCAGTGAGGAGACTAGCGCGTACGAGCAGTACTTC.